This T cell receptor (beta chain) emerged from a study of shared T cell receptors in the human thymus. CDR1 is SGHDT, CDR2 YYEEEE, per germline. The CDR3 has 15 residues. V was clipped by 1 base and J by 5 bases; unmatched bases: 7. TCRdb's table, derived via immunoSEQ multiplex PCR, lists solely in-frame clones and lacks some. The sample includes about 380,000 clones, around 93% seen only once; the top ten take roughly 0.02%. Sample: thymocytes. The receptor comes from a human donor. The chain recombines TRBV5-6 with TRBJ2-5, with 8 bases aligning to TRBD1. This CDR3 is CASSLRTGLRETQYF. CDR3 DNA sequence: TGTGCCAGCAGCTTGAGGACAGGGCTCCGGGAGACCCAGTACTTC.